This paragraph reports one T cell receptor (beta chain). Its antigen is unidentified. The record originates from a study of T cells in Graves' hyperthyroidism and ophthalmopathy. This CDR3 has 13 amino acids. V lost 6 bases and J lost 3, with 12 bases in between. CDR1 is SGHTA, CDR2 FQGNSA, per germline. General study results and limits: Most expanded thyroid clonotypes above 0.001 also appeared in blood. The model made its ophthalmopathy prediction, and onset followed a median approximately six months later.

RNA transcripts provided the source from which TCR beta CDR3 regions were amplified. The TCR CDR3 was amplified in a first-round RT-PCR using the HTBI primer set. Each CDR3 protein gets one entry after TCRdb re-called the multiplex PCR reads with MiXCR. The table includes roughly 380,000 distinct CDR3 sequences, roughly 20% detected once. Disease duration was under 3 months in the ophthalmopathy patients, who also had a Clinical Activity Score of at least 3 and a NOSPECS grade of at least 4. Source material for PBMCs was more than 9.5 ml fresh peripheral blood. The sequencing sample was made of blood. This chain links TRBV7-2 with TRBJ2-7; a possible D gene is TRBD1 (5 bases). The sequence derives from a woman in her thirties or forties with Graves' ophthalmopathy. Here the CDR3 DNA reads TGTGCCAGCAGTGAAGGGGCCGGCTACGAGCAGTACTTC. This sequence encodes CASSEGAGYEQYF.